The source of this T cell receptor (beta chain) is a study of blood T cell repertoires in COVID-19. Study overall: The analysed material was cDNA or gDNA that came from T cells, B-cell-depleted T cells, or PBMCs.

In the authors' workflow: Scientists estimated how many nucleated cells there were by amplifying reference gene primers. Profiling relied on immunoSEQ multiplex PCR, and the TCRdb table lists in-frame clones only, not all of them. V, J and clone size reflect that table, while D and trimming were determined from the DNA. The table lists about 57,000 clones, roughly 78% of them singletons. There are 16 residues in the CDR3. Per germline, CDR1 SGHRS and CDR2 YFSETQ. V lost 0 bases, J lost 4 bases, and 14 bases lay in between. The source material was peripheral blood. The chain combines TRBV5-1 with TRBJ2-1; a possible D gene is TRBD2 (5 bases). This TCR derives from a man aged 55-75 years with acute or convalescent COVID-19. The CDR3 loop is CASSLGDTSGYNEQFF. In nucleotides, the CDR3 is TGCGCCAGCAGCTTGGGTGATACAAGCGGTTACAATGAGCAGTTCTTC.